Listed below are T cell receptor beta chains from one sample, sequenced in a study of cytomegalovirus exposure and HLA in healthy donors. Profiled with immunoSEQ multiplex PCR; TCRdb holds only in-frame clones, not every one. The data show about 220,000 clones, with about 81% seen just once and around 5.4% held by the top ten. Sequenced: PBMCs. The receptors shown here come from a woman aged 40 to 50 in good health and CMV-seropositive. Both conserved end residues are part of each CDR3. Each record gives: V gene, D gene, J gene, clone size, CDR3 DNA, CDR3 protein. D genes are given only for firm matches. A row's size may be missing; if present it is once, few, many or a size class.

v_call: TRBV5-4
d_call: NA
j_call: TRBJ2-1
clone_size: NA
cdr3_nt: TGTGCCAGCAGCTTGGAGGGGTACACCTACAATGAGCAGTTCTTC
cdr3_aa: CASSLEGYTYNEQFF

v_call: TRBV15
d_call: NA
j_call: TRBJ1-3
clone_size: NA
cdr3_nt: TGTGCCACCAGCAGAGAAGACAGCTCTGGAAACACCATATATTTT
cdr3_aa: CATSREDSSGNTIYF

v_call: TRBV29-1
d_call: TRBD1
j_call: TRBJ2-3
clone_size: NA
cdr3_nt: TGCAGCGTCCCGACAGGGGGCGGAGATACGCAGTATTTT
cdr3_aa: CSVPTGGGDTQYF

v_call: TRBV28
d_call: TRBD2
j_call: TRBJ2-5
clone_size: NA
cdr3_nt: TGTGCCATCAAGAAACTAGCGGGGGAGGGAGAGACCCAGTACTTC
cdr3_aa: CAIKKLAGEGETQYF

v_call: TRBV7-2
d_call: NA
j_call: TRBJ2-4
clone_size: NA
cdr3_nt: TGTGCCAGCAGCGTAACCGGGACAAAGGGAAACATTCAGTACTTC
cdr3_aa: CASSVTGTKGNIQYF

v_call: TRBV9
d_call: TRBD2
j_call: TRBJ2-1
clone_size: NA
cdr3_nt: TGTGCCAGCAGCGTCCAGGCTAGCGGAAACTACAATGAGCAGTTCTTC
cdr3_aa: CASSVQASGNYNEQFF

v_call: TRBV2
d_call: NA
j_call: TRBJ1-4
clone_size: NA
cdr3_nt: TGTGCCAGCAGTGGGGGTGGTAGGGGCGAAACAACTAATGAAAAACTGTTTTTT
cdr3_aa: CASSGGGRGETTNEKLFF

v_call: TRBV9
d_call: TRBD1
j_call: TRBJ1-1
clone_size: NA
cdr3_nt: TGTGCCAGCAGCGTAGGAGGGGGCTTCGGCACTGAAGCTTTCTTT
cdr3_aa: CASSVGGGFGTEAFF

v_call: TRBV15
d_call: NA
j_call: TRBJ1-4
clone_size: NA
cdr3_nt: TGTGTCACCAGCATCATAAGGCGGGAAAAACTGTTTTTT
cdr3_aa: CVTSIIRREKLFF

v_call: TRBV23-1
d_call: NA
j_call: TRBJ1-2
clone_size: few
cdr3_nt: TGCGCCAGCAGTCAGCGCGGCAGGGAATATGGCTACACCTTC
cdr3_aa: CASSQRGREYGYTF

v_call: TRBV11-2
d_call: TRBD2
j_call: TRBJ2-7
clone_size: NA
cdr3_nt: TGTGCCAGCAGCTTAGAGGTGGCTAGCGGGAGATACGAGCAGTACTTC
cdr3_aa: CASSLEVASGRYEQYF

v_call: TRBV29-1
d_call: NA
j_call: TRBJ1-1
clone_size: NA
cdr3_nt: TGCAGCGTTTCTAAGGCCAGGGCCACTGAAGCTTTCTTT
cdr3_aa: CSVSKARATEAFF

v_call: TRBV19
d_call: NA
j_call: TRBJ1-5
clone_size: once
cdr3_nt: TGTGCCAGTAGTTTAGGGACTGACCATAGCAATCAGCCCCAGCATTTT
cdr3_aa: CASSLGTDHSNQPQHF

v_call: TRBV27
d_call: NA
j_call: TRBJ2-3
clone_size: NA
cdr3_nt: TGTGCCAGCAGTTCCTTGGCCCAGCTAGCCGTCGGGGATACGCAGTATTTT
cdr3_aa: CASSSLAQLAVGDTQYF

v_call: TRBV4-1
d_call: TRBD1
j_call: TRBJ2-7
clone_size: NA
cdr3_nt: TGCGCCAGCAGCCCGGTTCGCTGGGACAGGGGAATCTCCGAGCAGTACTTC
cdr3_aa: CASSPVRWDRGISEQYF

v_call: TRBV7-9
d_call: NA
j_call: TRBJ1-1
clone_size: few
cdr3_nt: TGTGCCAGCAGTTTAAGAGGCGATTCGGAAGCTTTCTTT
cdr3_aa: CASSLRGDSEAFF

v_call: TRBV7-9
d_call: NA
j_call: TRBJ2-7
clone_size: NA
cdr3_nt: TGTGCCAGTACGGACAGTACCTACGAGCAGTACTTC
cdr3_aa: CASTDSTYEQYF

v_call: TRBV18
d_call: NA
j_call: TRBJ1-1
clone_size: NA
cdr3_nt: TGTGCCAGCTCACCACCTGGGGCAGGGCACACTGAAGCTTTCTTT
cdr3_aa: CASSPPGAGHTEAFF

v_call: TRBV27
d_call: NA
j_call: TRBJ1-1
clone_size: NA
cdr3_nt: TGTGCCAGCTCAGGGCCATTGAACACTGAAGCTTTCTTT
cdr3_aa: CASSGPLNTEAFF

v_call: TRBV6-5
d_call: NA
j_call: TRBJ2-5
clone_size: NA
cdr3_nt: TGTGCCAGCAGCCGCCGAGAGGGAGAGACCCAGTACTTC
cdr3_aa: CASSRREGETQYF

v_call: TRBV6-5
d_call: NA
j_call: TRBJ1-2
clone_size: NA
cdr3_nt: TGTGCCAGCAGTTACTCATTGGGACACGATATAGATGGCTACACCTTC
cdr3_aa: CASSYSLGHDIDGYTF

v_call: TRBV4-3
d_call: TRBD1
j_call: TRBJ1-1
clone_size: NA
cdr3_nt: TGCGCCAGCAGCCGTGACCCAGGGGGTCGGAACACTGAAGCTTTCTTT
cdr3_aa: CASSRDPGGRNTEAFF

v_call: TRBV6-5
d_call: NA
j_call: TRBJ1-4
clone_size: NA
cdr3_nt: TGTGCCACGGGGGGAACGGGCACCGAAAAACTGTTTTTT
cdr3_aa: CATGGTGTEKLFF

v_call: TRBV5-1
d_call: TRBD1
j_call: TRBJ1-1
clone_size: once
cdr3_nt: TGCGCCAGCAGCTTGAATTACAGGGGGCTCACTGAAGCTTTCTTT
cdr3_aa: CASSLNYRGLTEAFF